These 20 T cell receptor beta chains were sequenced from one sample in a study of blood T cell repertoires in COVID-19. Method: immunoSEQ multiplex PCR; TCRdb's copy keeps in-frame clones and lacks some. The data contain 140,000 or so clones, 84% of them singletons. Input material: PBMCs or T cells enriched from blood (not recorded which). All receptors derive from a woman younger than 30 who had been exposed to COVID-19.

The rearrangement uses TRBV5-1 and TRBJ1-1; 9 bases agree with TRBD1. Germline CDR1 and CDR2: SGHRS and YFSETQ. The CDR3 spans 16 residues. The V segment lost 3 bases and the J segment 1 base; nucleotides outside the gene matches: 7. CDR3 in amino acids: CASSSLQGAGNTEAFF. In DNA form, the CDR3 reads TGCGCCAGCAGCTCATTACAGGGGGCCGGGAACACTGAAGCTTTCTTT.

The CDR3 reads CASTIGRGGDDGYTF. CDR3 in DNA: TGTGCCAGCACCATCGGACGGGGGGGGGATGATGGCTACACCTTC. The V call is TRBV6-5, the J call TRBJ1-2, with D perhaps TRBD1 (5 bases). This CDR3 region has 15 residues. V was shortened by 7 bases and J by 6 bases, with 21 bases between the two germline ends. Germline lookup yields CDR1 MNHEY and CDR2 SVGAGI.

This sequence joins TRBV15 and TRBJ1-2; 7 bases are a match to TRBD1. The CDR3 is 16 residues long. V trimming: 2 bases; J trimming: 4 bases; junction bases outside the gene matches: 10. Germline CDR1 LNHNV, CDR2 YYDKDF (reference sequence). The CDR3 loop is CATSRPSSPGGYGYTF. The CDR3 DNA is TGTGCCACCAGCAGACCTAGCAGTCCAGGGGGCTATGGCTACACCTTC.

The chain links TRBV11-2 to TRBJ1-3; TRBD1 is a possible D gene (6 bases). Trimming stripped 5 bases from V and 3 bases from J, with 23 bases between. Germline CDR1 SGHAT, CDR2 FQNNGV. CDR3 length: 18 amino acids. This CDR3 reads CASSPRGSASLDGNTIYF. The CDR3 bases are TGTGCCAGCAGCCCCAGGGGATCGGCTTCACTCGATGGAAACACCATATATTTT.

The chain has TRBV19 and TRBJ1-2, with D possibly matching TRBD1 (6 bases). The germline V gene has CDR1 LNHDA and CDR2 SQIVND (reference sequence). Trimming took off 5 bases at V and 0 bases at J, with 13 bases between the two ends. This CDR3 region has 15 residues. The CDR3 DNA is TGTGCCAGTAGTTCCGGACAGAAAACTAACTATGGCTACACCTTC. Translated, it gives CASSSGQKTNYGYTF.

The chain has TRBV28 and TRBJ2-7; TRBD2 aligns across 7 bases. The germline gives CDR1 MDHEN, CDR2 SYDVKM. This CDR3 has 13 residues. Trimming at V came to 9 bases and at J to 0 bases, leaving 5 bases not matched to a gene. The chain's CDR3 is CASTSGASYEQYF. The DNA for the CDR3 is TGTGCCAGTACCAGCGGGGCCTCCTACGAGCAGTACTTC.

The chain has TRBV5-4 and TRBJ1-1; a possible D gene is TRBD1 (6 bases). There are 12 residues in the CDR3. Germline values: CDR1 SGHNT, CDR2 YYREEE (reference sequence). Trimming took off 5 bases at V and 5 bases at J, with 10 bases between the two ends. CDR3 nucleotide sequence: TGTGCCAGCAGTCCTACAGGGACTGAAGCTTTCTTT. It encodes CASSPTGTEAFF. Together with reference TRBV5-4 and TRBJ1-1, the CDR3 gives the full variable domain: ETGVTQSPTHLIKTRGQQVTLRCSSQSGHNTVSWYQQALGQGPQFIFQYYREEENGRGNFPPRFSGLQFPNYSSELNVNALELDDSALYLCASSPTGTEAFFGQGTRLTVV.

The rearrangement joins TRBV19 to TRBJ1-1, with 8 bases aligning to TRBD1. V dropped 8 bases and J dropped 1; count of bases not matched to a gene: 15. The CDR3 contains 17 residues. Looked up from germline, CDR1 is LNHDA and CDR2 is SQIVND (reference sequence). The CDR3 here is CASDYADRQGKNTEAFF. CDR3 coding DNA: TGTGCCAGTGATTACGCCGATCGACAGGGGAAGAACACTGAAGCTTTCTTT.

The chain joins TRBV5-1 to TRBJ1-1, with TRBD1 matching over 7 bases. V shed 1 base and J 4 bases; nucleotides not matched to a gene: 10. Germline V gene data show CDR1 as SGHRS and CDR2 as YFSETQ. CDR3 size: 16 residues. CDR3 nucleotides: TGCGCCAGCAGCTTGACAGGGGAGGTAACTGGCACTGAAGCTTTCTTT. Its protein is CASSLTGEVTGTEAFF. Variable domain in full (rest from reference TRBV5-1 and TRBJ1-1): KAGVTQTPRYLIKTRGQQVTLSCSPISGHRSVSWYQQTPGQGLQFLFEYFSETQRNKGNFPGRFSGRQFSNSRSEMNVSTLELGDSALYLCASSLTGEVTGTEAFFGQGTRLTVV.

For the CDR3, the DNA is TGTGCCAGCAGCTTTGGATCAGGGGGCAGGGAGCAGTTCTTC. It codes for CASSFGSGGREQFF. The chain carries TRBV5-6 and TRBJ2-1, with 8 bases that match TRBD1. In germline, CDR1 is SGHDT, CDR2 YYEEEE. Germline trimming cut 2 bases from V and 10 bases from J; bases unmatched to any gene: 8. This CDR3 is 14 amino acids long.

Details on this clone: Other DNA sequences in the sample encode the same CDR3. The CDR3 here is CASSLVSSGANVLTF. CDR3 DNA sequence: TGCGCCAGCAGCTTGGTCAGCTCTGGGGCCAACGTCCTGACTTTC. The rearrangement links TRBV5-1 to TRBJ2-6; D unclear. The germline V gene has CDR1 SGHRS and CDR2 YFSETQ. V was cut by 0 bases and J by 0 bases, with 4 bases left in between. This CDR3 comprises 15 residues.

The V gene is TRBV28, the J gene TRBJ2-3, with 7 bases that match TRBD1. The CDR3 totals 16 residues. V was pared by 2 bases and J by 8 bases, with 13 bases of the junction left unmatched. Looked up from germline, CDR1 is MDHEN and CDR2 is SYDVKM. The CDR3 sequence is CASSLGVRAQGVTQYF. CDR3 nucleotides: TGTGCCAGCAGTTTAGGAGTACGGGCGCAGGGGGTTACGCAGTATTTT. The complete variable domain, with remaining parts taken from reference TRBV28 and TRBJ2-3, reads DVKVTQSSRYLVKRTGEKVFLECVQDMDHENMFWYRQDPGLGLRLIYFSYDVKMKEKGDIPEGYSVSREKKERFSLILESASTNQTSMYLCASSLGVRAQGVTQYFGPGTRLTVL.

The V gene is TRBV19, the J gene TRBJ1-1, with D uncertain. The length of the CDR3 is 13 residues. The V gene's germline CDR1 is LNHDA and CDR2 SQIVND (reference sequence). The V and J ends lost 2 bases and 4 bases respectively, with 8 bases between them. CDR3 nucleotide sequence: TGTGCCAGTAGTATACGAGCGAGCACTGAAGCTTTCTTT. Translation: CASSIRASTEAFF.

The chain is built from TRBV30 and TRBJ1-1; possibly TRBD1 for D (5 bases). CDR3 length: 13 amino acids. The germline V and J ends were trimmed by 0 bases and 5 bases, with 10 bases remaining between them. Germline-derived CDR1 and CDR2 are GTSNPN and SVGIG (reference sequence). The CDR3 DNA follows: TGTGCCTGGAGTGTAAGCGGGGGGACTGAAGCTTTCTTT. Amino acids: CAWSVSGGTEAFF.

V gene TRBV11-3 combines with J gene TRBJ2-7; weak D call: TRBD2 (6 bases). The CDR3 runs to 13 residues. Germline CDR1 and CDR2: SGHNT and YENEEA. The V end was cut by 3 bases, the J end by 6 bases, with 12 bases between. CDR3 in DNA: TGTGCCAGCAGCTTCACGGGAGTAGGCGAGCAGTACTTC. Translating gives CASSFTGVGEQYF. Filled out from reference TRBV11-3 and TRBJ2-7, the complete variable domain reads EAGVVQSPRYKIIEKKQPVAFWCNPISGHNTLYWYLQNLGQGPELLIRYENEEAVDDSQLPKDRFSAERLKGVDSTLKIQPAELGDSAVYLCASSFTGVGEQYFGPGTRLTVT.

Here the CDR3 DNA reads TGCGCCAGCAGCCAAACTAGCGGGGCCGGGGAGCTGTTTTTT. The encoded protein is CASSQTSGAGELFF. The rearrangement uses TRBV5-1 and TRBJ2-2; 10 nucleotides align to TRBD2. The CDR3 runs to 14 residues. Germline trimming cut 4 bases from V and 6 bases from J; bases unmatched to any gene: 3. In germline, CDR1 is SGHRS, CDR2 YFSETQ.

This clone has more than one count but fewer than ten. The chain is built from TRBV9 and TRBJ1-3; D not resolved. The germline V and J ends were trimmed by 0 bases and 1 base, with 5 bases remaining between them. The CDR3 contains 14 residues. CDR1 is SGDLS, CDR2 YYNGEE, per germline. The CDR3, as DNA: TGTGCCAGCAGCGTAGAACAATCTGGAAACACCATATATTTT. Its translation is CASSVEQSGNTIYF.

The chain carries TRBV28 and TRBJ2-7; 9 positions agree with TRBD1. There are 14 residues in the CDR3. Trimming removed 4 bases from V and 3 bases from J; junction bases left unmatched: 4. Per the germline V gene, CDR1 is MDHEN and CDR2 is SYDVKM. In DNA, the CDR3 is TGTGCCAGCAGTTGGCACAGGGGGCTCTACGAGCAGTACTTC. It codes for CASSWHRGLYEQYF.

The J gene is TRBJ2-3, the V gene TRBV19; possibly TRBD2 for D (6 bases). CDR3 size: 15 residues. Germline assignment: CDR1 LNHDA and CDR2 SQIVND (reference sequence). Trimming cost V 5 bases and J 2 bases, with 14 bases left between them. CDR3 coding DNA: TGTGCCAGTAGTCCGGGACTCGGGAACACAGATACGCAGTATTTT. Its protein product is CASSPGLGNTDTQYF.

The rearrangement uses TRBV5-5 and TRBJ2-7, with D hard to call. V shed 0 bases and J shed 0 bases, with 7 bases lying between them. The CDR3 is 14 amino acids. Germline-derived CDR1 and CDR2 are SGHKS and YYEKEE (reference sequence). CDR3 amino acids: CASSLGISSYEQYF. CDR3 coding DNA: TGTGCCAGCAGCTTGGGAATCAGCTCCTACGAGCAGTACTTC.